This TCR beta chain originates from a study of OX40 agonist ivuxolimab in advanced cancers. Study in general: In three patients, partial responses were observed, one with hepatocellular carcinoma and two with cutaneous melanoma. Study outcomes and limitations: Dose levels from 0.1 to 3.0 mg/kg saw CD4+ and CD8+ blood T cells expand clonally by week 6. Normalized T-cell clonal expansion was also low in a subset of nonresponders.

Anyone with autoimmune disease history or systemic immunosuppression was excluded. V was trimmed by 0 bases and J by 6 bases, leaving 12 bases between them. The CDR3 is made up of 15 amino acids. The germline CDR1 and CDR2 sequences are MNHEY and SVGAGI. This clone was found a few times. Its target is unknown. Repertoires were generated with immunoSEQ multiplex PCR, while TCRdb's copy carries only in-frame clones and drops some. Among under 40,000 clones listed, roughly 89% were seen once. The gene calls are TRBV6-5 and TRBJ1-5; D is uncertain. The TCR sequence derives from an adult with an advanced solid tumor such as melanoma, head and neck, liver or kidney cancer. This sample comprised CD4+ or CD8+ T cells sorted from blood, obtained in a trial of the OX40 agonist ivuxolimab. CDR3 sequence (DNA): TGTGCCAGCAGTTACTCGAAGGGATGGATTCAGCCCCAGCATTTT. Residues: CASSYSKGWIQPQHF.